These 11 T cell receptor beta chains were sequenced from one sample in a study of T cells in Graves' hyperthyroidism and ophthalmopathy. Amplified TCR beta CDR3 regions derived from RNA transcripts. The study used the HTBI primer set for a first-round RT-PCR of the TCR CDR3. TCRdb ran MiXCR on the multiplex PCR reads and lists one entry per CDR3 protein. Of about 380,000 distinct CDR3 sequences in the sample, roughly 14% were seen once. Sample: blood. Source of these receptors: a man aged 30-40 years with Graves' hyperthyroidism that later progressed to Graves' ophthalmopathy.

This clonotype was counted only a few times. The CDR3 region has the DNA TGCGCCAGCAGCAACCGGGACAGCAACCAAGAGACCCAGTACTTC. Translation: CASSNRDSNQETQYF. The genes are TRBV4-1 and TRBJ2-5; 7 nucleotides align to TRBD1. Unmatched junction bases numbered 6, after V lost 5 bases and J lost 0 bases. The CDR3 is 15 residues long. The V gene's germline CDR1 is MGHRA and CDR2 YSYEKL.

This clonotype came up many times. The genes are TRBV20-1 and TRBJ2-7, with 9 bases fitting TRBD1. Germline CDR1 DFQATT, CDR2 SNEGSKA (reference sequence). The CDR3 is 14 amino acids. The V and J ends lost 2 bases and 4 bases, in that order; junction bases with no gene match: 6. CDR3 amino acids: CSARLRDREYEQYF. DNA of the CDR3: TGCAGTGCTAGACTCCGGGACAGGGAATACGAGCAGTACTTC.

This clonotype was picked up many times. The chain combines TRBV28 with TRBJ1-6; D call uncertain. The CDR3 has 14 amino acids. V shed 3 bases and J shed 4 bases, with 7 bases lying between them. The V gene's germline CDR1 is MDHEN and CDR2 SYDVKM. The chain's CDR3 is CASSLEGYNSPLHF. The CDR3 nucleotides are TGTGCCAGCAGTTTGGAAGGTTATAATTCACCCCTCCACTTT.

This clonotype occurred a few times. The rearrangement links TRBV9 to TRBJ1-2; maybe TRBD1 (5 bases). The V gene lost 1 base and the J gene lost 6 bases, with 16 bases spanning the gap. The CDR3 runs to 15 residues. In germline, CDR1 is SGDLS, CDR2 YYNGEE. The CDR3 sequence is CASSVRGESWDGYTF. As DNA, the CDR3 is TGTGCCAGCAGCGTACGGGGGGAGTCTTGGGATGGCTACACCTTC.

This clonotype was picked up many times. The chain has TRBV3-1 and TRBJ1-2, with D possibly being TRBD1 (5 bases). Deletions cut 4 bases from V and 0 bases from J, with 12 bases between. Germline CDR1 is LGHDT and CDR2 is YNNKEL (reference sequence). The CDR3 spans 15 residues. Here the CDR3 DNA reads TGTGCCAGCAGCCCGGGACGGAACACTAACTATGGCTACACCTTC. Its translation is CASSPGRNTNYGYTF.

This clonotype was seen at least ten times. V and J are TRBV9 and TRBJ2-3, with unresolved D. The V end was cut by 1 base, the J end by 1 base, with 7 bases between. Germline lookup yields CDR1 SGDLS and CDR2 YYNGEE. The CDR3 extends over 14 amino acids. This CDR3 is CASSVSARTDTQYF. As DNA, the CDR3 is TGTGCCAGCAGCGTATCGGCCCGCACAGATACGCAGTATTTT. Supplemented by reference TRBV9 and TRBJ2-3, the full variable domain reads DSGVTQTPKHLITATGQRVTLRCSPRSGDLSVYWYQQSLDQGLQFLIQYYNGEERAKGNILERFSAQQFPDLHSELNLSSLELGDSALYFCASSVSARTDTQYFGPGTRLTVL.

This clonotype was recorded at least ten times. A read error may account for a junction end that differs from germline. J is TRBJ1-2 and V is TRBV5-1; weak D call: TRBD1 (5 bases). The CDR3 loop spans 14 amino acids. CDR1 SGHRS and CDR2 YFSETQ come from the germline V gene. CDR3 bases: TGTGCCAGCAGCCTTGGGGACCGCAACTATGGCTACACCTTC. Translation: CASSLGDRNYGYTF.

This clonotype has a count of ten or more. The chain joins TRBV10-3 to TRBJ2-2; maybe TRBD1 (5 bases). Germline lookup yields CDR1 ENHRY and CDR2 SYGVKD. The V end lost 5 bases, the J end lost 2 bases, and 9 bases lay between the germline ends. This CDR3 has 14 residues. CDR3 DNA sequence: TGTGCCATCAGTAGAGACAGTAACACCGGGGAGCTGTTTTTT. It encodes CAISRDSNTGELFF.

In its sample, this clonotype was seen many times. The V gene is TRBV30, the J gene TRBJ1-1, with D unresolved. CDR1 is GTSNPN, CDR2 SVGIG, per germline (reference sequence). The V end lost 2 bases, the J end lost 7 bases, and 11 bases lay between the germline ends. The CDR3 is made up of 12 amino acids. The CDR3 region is CAWSNNLDEAFF. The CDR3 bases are TGTGCCTGGAGTAACAACCTTGATGAAGCTTTCTTT.

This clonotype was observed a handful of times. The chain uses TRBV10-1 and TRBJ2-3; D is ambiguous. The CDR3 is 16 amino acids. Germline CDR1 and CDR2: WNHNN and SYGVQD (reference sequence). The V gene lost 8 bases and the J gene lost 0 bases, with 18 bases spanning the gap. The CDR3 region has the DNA TGCGCCAGCTTTTCGTTTGGCGTTAGTAGCACAGATACGCAGTATTTT. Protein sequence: CASFSFGVSSTDTQYF.

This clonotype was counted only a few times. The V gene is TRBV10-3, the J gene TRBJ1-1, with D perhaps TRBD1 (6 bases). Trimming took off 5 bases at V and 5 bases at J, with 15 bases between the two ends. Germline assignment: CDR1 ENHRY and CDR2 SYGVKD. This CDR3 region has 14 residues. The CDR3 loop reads CAISRDPRGTEAFF. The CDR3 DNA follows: TGTGCCATCAGTCGAGACCCGAGGGGGACTGAAGCTTTCTTT.